The 19 T cell receptor beta chains below were found in one sample sequenced in a study of blood T cells in healthy people across ages. The second PCR ran roughly 6 to 11 cycles with a sample-barcoded 5' primer and J-beta primers. TCRdb used MiXCR to reprocess the 5' RACE reads, holding one entry per CDR3 protein. The table includes 450,000 to 700,000 distinct CDR3 sequences, 25% to 30% detected once. The material sequenced was blood. These receptors all come from a woman aged 70-85 years in good health.

The chain recombines TRBV29-1 with TRBJ1-1, with a possible D match to TRBD1 (5 bases). Germline-derived CDR1 and CDR2 are SQVTM and ANQGSEA. Trimming pared 5 bases from V and 1 base from J, leaving 8 bases between. The CDR3 runs 12 residues. CDR3 in amino acids: CSVPRGNTEAFF. The CDR3 bases are TGCAGCGTTCCGAGGGGGAACACTGAAGCTTTCTTT.

V usage is TRBV18 and J usage is TRBJ1-1; TRBD1 matches at 7 bases. The CDR3 is 13 residues long. CDR1 is KGHSH and CDR2 is LQKENI in the germline V gene. The V gene end was trimmed by 3 bases and the J gene end by 8 bases; junction bases not matched to a gene: 6. CDR3 loop: CASSPRDRGEAFF. CDR3 DNA: TGTGCCAGCTCACCGCGGGACAGAGGAGAAGCTTTCTTT.

This clonotype was seen a few times. V gene TRBV2 combines with J gene TRBJ2-5, with 9 nucleotides matching TRBD2. The DNA matches TRBJ2-1 better at its end, which makes the J call doubtful. CDR1 SNHLY and CDR2 FYNNEI come from the germline V gene. The length of the CDR3 is 15 residues. The DNA for the CDR3 is TGTGCCAGCAGTTTAGGGACTAGCAGGGTAAATGAGCAGTTCTTC. Amino acids: CASSLGTSRVNEQFF.

The chain links TRBV10-3 to TRBJ2-1; 10 bases fit TRBD2. The CDR3 runs to 15 residues. CDR1 and CDR2 from the germline V gene are ENHRY and SYGVKD. The trim removed 2 bases at V and 3 bases at J, leaving 1 base unmatched. CDR3: CAISEGLADYNEQFF. The DNA of the CDR3 is TGTGCCATCAGTGAGGGACTAGCGGACTACAATGAGCAGTTCTTC.

V gene TRBV7-2 combines with J gene TRBJ2-5, with a tentative D call TRBD2 (6 bases). The V end was cut by 4 bases, the J end by 9 bases, with 15 bases between. Per the germline V gene, CDR1 is SGHTA and CDR2 is FQGNSA. CDR3 length: 13 amino acids. The DNA of the CDR3 is TGTGCCAGCAGCTCCGGGGGTCTCCCAGCCCAGTACTTC. The encoded protein is CASSSGGLPAQYF.

The genes are TRBV2 and TRBJ2-1, with a possible D match to TRBD2 (5 bases). V was clipped by 7 bases and J by 0 bases, with 16 bases between them. Germline lookup yields CDR1 SNHLY and CDR2 FYNNEI. The CDR3 runs 16 residues. The CDR3 protein is CASNQRTGSSYNEQFF. In nucleotides, the CDR3 is TGTGCCAGCAACCAAAGGACGGGGAGCTCCTACAATGAGCAGTTCTTC.

V is TRBV5-1 and J is TRBJ2-1; weak D call: TRBD2 (7 bases). The V end was cut by 0 bases, the J end by 6 bases, with 19 bases between. The CDR3 consists of 17 residues. Germline assignment: CDR1 SGHRS and CDR2 YFSETQ. CDR3 nucleotides: TGCGCCAGCAGCTTGGGGCTCGGGGGGCGTAACTTCAATGAGCAGTTCTTC. Translated: CASSLGLGGRNFNEQFF.

The J gene is TRBJ2-2, the V gene TRBV10-3; D may be TRBD1 (6 bases). V lost 2 bases and J lost 0, with 10 bases in between. This CDR3 is 16 amino acids long. The germline CDR1 and CDR2 sequences are ENHRY and SYGVKD. CDR3 sequence reads: CAISEGRGANTGELFF. CDR3 bases: TGTGCCATCAGTGAGGGCAGGGGCGCGAACACCGGGGAGCTGTTTTTT.

In its sample, this clonotype was seen a few times. The rearrangement links TRBV5-1 to TRBJ2-7; TRBD2 matches 8 bases. The germline V gene encodes CDR1 SGHRS and CDR2 YFSETQ. CDR3 length: 15 residues. V gave up 4 bases and J gave up 2 bases; unmatched junction bases: 8. The CDR3 sequence: CASSPGGGGPYEQYF. The CDR3 region has the DNA TGCGCCAGCAGCCCCGGGGGGGGCGGCCCCTACGAGCAGTACTTC. The variable domain in full, with the rest retrieved from reference TRBV5-1 and TRBJ2-7, is KAGVTQTPRYLIKTRGQQVTLSCSPISGHRSVSWYQQTPGQGLQFLFEYFSETQRNKGNFPGRFSGRQFSNSRSEMNVSTLELGDSALYLCASSPGGGGPYEQYFGPGTRLTVT.

The chain combines TRBV5-1 with TRBJ1-4; no clear D gene. The V and J ends lost 2 bases and 0 bases respectively, with 5 bases between them. CDR3 length: 14 residues. Germline lookup yields CDR1 SGHRS and CDR2 YFSETQ. Here the CDR3 reads CASSFFATNEKLFF. The DNA of the CDR3 is TGCGCCAGCAGCTTTTTTGCAACTAATGAAAAACTGTTTTTT. The whole variable domain, remainder taken from reference TRBV5-1 and TRBJ1-4, is KAGVTQTPRYLIKTRGQQVTLSCSPISGHRSVSWYQQTPGQGLQFLFEYFSETQRNKGNFPGRFSGRQFSNSRSEMNVSTLELGDSALYLCASSFFATNEKLFFGSGTQLSVL.

This clonotype turned up a few times. An end of the junction differs from the germline gene, which may be a read error. The gene calls are TRBV12-3 or TRBV12-4 and TRBJ1-3, with D unclear. The CDR3 covers 14 residues. The CDR3 sequence: CASGLYSRGDTIYF. DNA of the CDR3: TGTGCCAGCGGTTTATATTCACGCGGTGACACCATATATTTT.

This sequence joins TRBV20-1 and TRBJ1-5, with D uncertain. The CDR3 is 12 amino acids. Germline CDR1 is DFQATT and CDR2 is SNEGSKA (reference sequence). The V end lost 0 bases, the J end lost 6 bases, and 6 bases lay between the germline ends. CDR3 sequence reads: CSAREGGQPQHF. The CDR3 DNA sequence: TGCAGTGCTAGAGAGGGAGGTCAGCCCCAGCATTTT.

The rearrangement links TRBV18 to TRBJ2-3; D is uncertain. V was shortened by 0 bases and J by 5 bases, with 9 bases between the two germline ends. This CDR3 has 14 amino acids. Germline V gene lookup returns CDR1 KGHSH and CDR2 LQKENI. The CDR3 region has the DNA TGTGCCAGCTCACCACCGGATGGTTTAGATACGCAGTATTTT. Protein sequence: CASSPPDGLDTQYF.

CDR3 protein: CASSTESVGGEQFF. The CDR3 coding sequence is TGTGCCAGCAGCACAGAGAGCGTCGGGGGTGAGCAGTTCTTC. This chain uses TRBV9 with TRBJ2-7; weak D call: TRBD2 (6 bases). The J call may be incorrect, as the DNA end agrees better with TRBJ2-1. Looked up from germline, CDR1 is SGDLS and CDR2 is YYNGEE. The CDR3 is 14 residues long.

The rearrangement links TRBV7-9 to TRBJ1-6; D perhaps matches TRBD1 (6 bases). The CDR3 totals 15 residues. Germline V gives CDR1 SEHNR, CDR2 FQNEAQ (reference sequence). V lost 5 bases, J lost 6 bases, and 14 bases lay in between. In DNA, the CDR3 is TGTGCCAGCAGCGCTCAGGGACACCCTAATTCACCCCTCCACTTT. The encoded protein is CASSAQGHPNSPLHF.

The rearrangement joins TRBV27 to TRBJ1-1; TRBD1 might be the D (5 bases). Trimming took 2 bases from V and 1 from J, leaving 17 bases between them. There are 17 residues in the CDR3. Germline V gives CDR1 MNHEY, CDR2 SMNVEV (reference sequence). CDR3 DNA: TGTGCCAGCAGTTTAGAGGGGTCGACTAGCGGGAACACTGAAGCTTTCTTT. Protein: CASSLEGSTSGNTEAFF.

This chain joins TRBV7-8 and TRBJ2-3; D tentatively reads TRBD1 or TRBD2 (5 bases each). The V end was cut by 3 bases, the J end by 4 bases, with 14 bases between. The V gene's germline CDR1 is SGHVS and CDR2 FQNEAQ. The CDR3 sequence is 15 residues long. In nucleotides, the CDR3 is TGTGCCAGCAGCTTCCGGAGGCAGGGTTCAGATACGCAGTATTTT. Its protein product is CASSFRRQGSDTQYF.

This clonotype appeared a few times. The CDR3 sequence: CASSLEEGRSNEQFF. CDR3 DNA sequence: TGCGCCAGCAGCTTGGAAGAAGGGAGGTCCAATGAGCAGTTCTTC. The chain joins TRBV5-1 to TRBJ2-1; perhaps TRBD2 as D (6 bases). Trimming pared 0 bases from V and 6 bases from J, leaving 13 bases between. Germline CDR1 and CDR2: SGHRS and YFSETQ. The CDR3 runs to 15 residues.

The chain carries TRBV20-1 and TRBJ2-1; TRBD2 agrees at 9 bases. The CDR3 has 14 amino acids. V shed 6 bases, J shed 4 bases, and the junction held 7 bases outside the gene matches. The germline CDR1 and CDR2 sequences are DFQATT and SNEGSKA (reference sequence). CDR3 DNA sequence: TGCAGTGCCATAGCGGGGGTACCTTACAATGAGCAGTTCTTC. Its protein product is CSAIAGVPYNEQFF.